This TCR beta chain was found in a study of beta chain features in type 1 diabetes. Germline-derived CDR1 and CDR2 are SGHNT and YYREEE (reference sequence). Between the trimmed V and J ends, which lost 4 bases and 4 bases, there was a span of 14 bases. There are 14 residues in the CDR3. Study-wide results and caveats: It was among patients, rather than healthy donors, that naive, central memory and Treg TCRB repertoires appeared more similar.

This clone appeared a few times. The antigen is unknown. Sequenced material consisted of expressed TCRB transcripts (all of the isolated RNA was reverse transcribed). Some clones are missing from TCRdb's copy, which holds only in-frame ones; the method was immunoSEQ multiplex PCR. The data show 130,000 to 150,000 clones, more than 9% seen once. The chain has TRBV5-4 and TRBJ2-5, with a weak D call TRBD2 (7 bases). This receptor was obtained from a man aged 18-30 years in good health. The material sequenced was naive CD4+ T cells from blood. CDR3 sequence (DNA): TGTGCCAGCAGCCCCACCGGGGGGCTAGAGACCCAGTACTTC. This gives the protein CASSPTGGLETQYF.